This paragraph reports one T cell receptor (beta chain). Its antigen has not been determined. No quality values exist for individual bases; no much larger clone is one base distant. The germline V gene encodes CDR1 SGHAT and CDR2 FQDESV (reference sequence). Cut back by 5 bases and 9 bases, the V and J ends lie 11 bases apart. Including the terminal cysteine and phenylalanine, the CDR3 comprises 12 residues. The entry retains the CDR3 DNA only, 36 bases that are in frame from base 1. The data are from a study of T cells in Graves' hyperthyroidism and ophthalmopathy (dated by TCRdb to about 2019). Background on the whole study: Peripheral blood was collected at initial diagnosis, before any treatment. To identify TCR V-J signatures that set the groups apart, the researchers used a discovery cohort of 95 to 100 patients, made up of 40 to 45 with Graves' ophthalmopathy and about 59 with stable Graves' hyperthyroidism. Prospective prediction of ophthalmopathy was tested in an independent validation cohort consisting of 18 to 20 hyperthyroidism patients and around 17 patients who later progressed to ophthalmopathy. The roughly 100 discovery patients were randomly divided into training and test sets at a 7:3 ratio. In addition, the study compared T-cell repertoires in thyroid tissue and in blood from several Graves' hyperthyroidism patients. Once sampling was done, hyperthyroidism patients were given methimazole at a starting dose of 30 mg daily, whereas ophthalmopathy patients were given high-dose intravenous methylprednisolone. TCR Vbeta CDR3 sequencing of fewer than 150 peripheral blood samples (roughly 41 ophthalmopathy, roughly 74 hyperthyroidism and roughly 17 progressor patients) is reported in the paper.

TCR beta CDR3 regions were amplified from RNA transcripts. A first-round RT-PCR of the TCR CDR3 used the HTBI primer set with the Qiagen OneStep RT-PCR kit. Libraries were constructed in a second round of multiplex PCR, after which size selection and purification were performed. Paired-end sequencing of the libraries was performed with 100 bp reads on an Illumina HiSeq2000. Per the source publication's procedure: SOAPnuke was used to process the raw data, removing reads that contained adapters or uncalled bases, had a mean Phred below 15, or lacked an exact match to the constant primer or identifier. High-quality paired reads were merged with COPE v1.2.5, and unique nucleotide sequences were defined as clonotypes. MiTCR v1.1 was used to align clonotypes to the IMGT TRBV, TRBD and TRBJ reference segments. The analysis was restricted to V-J combinations with a frequency above 0.0001, which together covered around 99% of the repertoires. A TCS score was defined as the ratio of F50 (clonal expansion) to E x V (chaos), with BLOSUM62-based TCRdist applied between CDR3 peptides within each V-J. Welch's t-statistics and random forest reduced 500 to 650 V-J features to about 12, which were used in a naive Bayes classifier (R e1071). TCRdb reran the public reads through fastp at Q25 and MiXCR, keeping productive beta chains. Records with the same CDR3 protein are collapsed into one entry carrying the most frequent genes and DNA. These V and J calls originate from TCRdb's pipeline instead of the authors' own analysis. The sample has 250,000 to 300,000 distinct CDR3 sequences on record, roughly 13% of them singletons. Under 8% of the sample goes to the ten largest clones.

Stable Graves' hyperthyroidism was defined as the absence of progression to ophthalmopathy over 18 months of follow-up. Hyperthyroidism patients were newly diagnosed, had a disease duration of under 2 months, and were aged 18 to 65 years. The study excluded patients with uncontrolled infections, other autoimmune diseases, pregnancy or lactation. Clinical symptoms, serum thyroxine and TRAb, thyroid ultrasound, and orbital computed tomography formed the basis for the diagnoses. PBMCs were separated from approximately 9.9 ml of fresh peripheral blood using Ficoll-Paque density gradient centrifugation. Total RNA was extracted with Trizol reagent, and quality was checked on an Agilent 2100 Bioanalyzer. Paper-wide results and their limitations: Most expanded thyroid clonotypes (frequency above 0.001) were also detected in blood, a finding suggesting that blood repertoires may reflect thyroid immune responses. No statistical method was used to set the sample size in advance, and investigators knew the group allocation. A 13 V-J signature model separated ophthalmopathy from stable hyperthyroidism, with 87.88% sensitivity and approximately 81% specificity in cross-validation and 80%/75% in testing. In validation, the model predicted progression to ophthalmopathy a median of roughly six months before onset, with over 55% sensitivity and about 75% specificity.

This receptor chain uses TRBV11-1 and TRBJ2-1; the D gene is unclear. The TCR comes from a woman between 40 and 50 years old with Graves' hyperthyroidism. Sequenced material: blood. The sequence in DNA is TGTGCCAGCAGCCAACGAGTGTCTGAGCAGTTCTTC. Its protein product is CASSQRVSEQFF. Outside the CDR3, residues come from the reference TRBV11-1 and TRBJ2-1 proteins, so the full variable domain is: EAEVAQSPRYKITEKSQAVAFWCDPISGHATLYWYRQILGQGPELLVQFQDESVVDDSQLPKDRFSAERLKGVDSTLKIQPAELGDSAMYLCASSQRVSEQFFGPGTRLTVL.